Listed below are T cell receptor beta chains from one sample, sequenced in a study of OX40 agonist ivuxolimab in advanced cancers. Measured with immunoSEQ multiplex PCR; TCRdb has only the in-frame clones, and not every one. The sample records tens of thousands of clones, about 87% being singletons. The sample in question was CD4+ or CD8+ T cells sorted from blood, obtained in a trial of the OX40 agonist ivuxolimab. These TCRs come from an adult with an advanced solid tumor such as melanoma, head and neck, liver or kidney cancer. Both conserved end residues are part of each CDR3. A D gene is named only where the DNA matches it firmly.

NA,TRBJ2-7,TRBV12-5,CASGLGPSYEQYF,TGTGCTAGTGGTTTGGGCCCCTCCTACGAGCAGTACTTC
TRBD2,TRBJ2-1,TRBV18,CASSPPRLAGAGEQFF,TGTGCCAGCTCACCACCGAGACTAGCGGGAGCGGGGGAGCAGTTCTTC
NA,TRBJ2-6,TRBV7-9,CASSSLTGQGSSGANVLTF,TGTGCCAGCAGCTCGCTTACAGGGCAGGGATCCTCTGGGGCCAACGTCCTGACTTTC
TRBD1,TRBJ1-1,TRBV30,CAWRAGQVNTEAFF,TGTGCCTGGAGGGCAGGACAGGTGAACACTGAAGCTTTCTTT
NA,TRBJ1-2,TRBV6-1,CASSEVAETLYGYTF,TGTGCCAGCAGTGAAGTTGCGGAGACTTTATATGGCTACACCTTC
NA,TRBJ2-2,TRBV27,CASSLTIPGELFF,TGTGCCAGCAGTCTAACAATTCCCGGGGAGCTGTTTTTT
NA,TRBJ2-2,TRBV15,CATSRDLWGSGELFF,TGTGCCACCAGCAGAGATCTCTGGGGGTCCGGGGAGCTGTTTTTT
TRBD2,TRBJ2-1,TRBV7-9,CASSLAGGNEQFF,TGTGCCAGCAGTCTAGCGGGAGGTAATGAGCAGTTCTTC
TRBD2,TRBJ2-3,TRBV4-2,CASSQASGDVTDTQYF,TGTGCCAGCAGCCAAGCTAGCGGAGACGTCACAGATACGCAGTATTTT
TRBD2,TRBJ2-1,TRBV19,CATISSGSGNEQFF,TGTGCCACAATATCCAGCGGGAGTGGTAATGAGCAGTTCTTC
TRBD1,TRBJ1-5,TRBV27,CASSLGTGNQPQHF,TGTGCCAGCAGCCTTGGGACAGGCAATCAGCCCCAGCATTTT
TRBD1,TRBJ1-6,TRBV6-5,CASSRTGGVSPLHF,TGTGCCAGCAGCCGGACAGGGGGCGTCTCACCCCTCCACTTT